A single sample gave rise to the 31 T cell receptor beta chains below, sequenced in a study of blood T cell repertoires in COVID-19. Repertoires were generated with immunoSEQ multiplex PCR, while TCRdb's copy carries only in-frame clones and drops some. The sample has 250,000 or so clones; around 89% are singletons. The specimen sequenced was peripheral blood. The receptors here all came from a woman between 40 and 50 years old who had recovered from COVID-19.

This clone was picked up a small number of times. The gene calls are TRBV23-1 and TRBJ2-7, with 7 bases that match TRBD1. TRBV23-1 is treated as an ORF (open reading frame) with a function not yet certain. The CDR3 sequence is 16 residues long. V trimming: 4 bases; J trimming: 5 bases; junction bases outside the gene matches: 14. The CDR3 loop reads CASSPVREGGADEQYF. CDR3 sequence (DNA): TGCGCCAGCAGTCCGGTTCGGGAAGGGGGCGCGGACGAGCAGTACTTC.

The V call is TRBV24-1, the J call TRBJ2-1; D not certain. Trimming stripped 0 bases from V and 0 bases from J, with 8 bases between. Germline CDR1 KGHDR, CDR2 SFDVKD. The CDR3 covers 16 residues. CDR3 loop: CATSDLSASSYNEQFF. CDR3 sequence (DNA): TGTGCCACCAGTGATTTGAGCGCGAGCTCCTACAATGAGCAGTTCTTC.

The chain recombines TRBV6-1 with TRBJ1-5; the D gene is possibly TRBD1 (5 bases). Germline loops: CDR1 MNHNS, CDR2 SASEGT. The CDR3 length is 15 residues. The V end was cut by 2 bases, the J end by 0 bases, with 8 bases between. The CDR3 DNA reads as TGTGCCAGCAGTGAAACTGGGGCTAGCAATCAGCCCCAGCATTTT. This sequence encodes CASSETGASNQPQHF.

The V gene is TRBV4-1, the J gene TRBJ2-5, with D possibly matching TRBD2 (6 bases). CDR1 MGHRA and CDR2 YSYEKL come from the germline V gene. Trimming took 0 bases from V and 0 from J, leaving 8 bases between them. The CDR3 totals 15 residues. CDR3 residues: CASSQDGGNQETQYF. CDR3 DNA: TGCGCCAGCAGCCAAGATGGGGGGAACCAAGAGACCCAGTACTTC.

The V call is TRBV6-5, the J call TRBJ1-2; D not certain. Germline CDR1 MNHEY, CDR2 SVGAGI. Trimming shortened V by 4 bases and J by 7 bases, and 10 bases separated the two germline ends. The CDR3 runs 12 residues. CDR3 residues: CASSSLGGGYTF. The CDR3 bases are TGTGCCAGCAGTTCCCTAGGAGGTGGCTACACCTTC.

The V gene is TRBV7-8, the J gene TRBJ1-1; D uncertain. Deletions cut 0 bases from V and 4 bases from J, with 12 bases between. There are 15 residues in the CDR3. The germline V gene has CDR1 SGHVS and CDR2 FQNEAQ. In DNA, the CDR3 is TGTGCCAGCAGCTTAGCGGCCAGTCGGGGCACTGAAGCTTTCTTT. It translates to CASSLAASRGTEAFF.

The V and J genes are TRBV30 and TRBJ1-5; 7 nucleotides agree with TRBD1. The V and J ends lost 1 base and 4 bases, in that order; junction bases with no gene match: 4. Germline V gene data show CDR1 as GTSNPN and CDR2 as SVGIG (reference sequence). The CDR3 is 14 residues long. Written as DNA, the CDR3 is TGTGCCTGGAGTGGACAGGGCACGAATCAGCCCCAGCATTTT. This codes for CAWSGQGTNQPQHF.

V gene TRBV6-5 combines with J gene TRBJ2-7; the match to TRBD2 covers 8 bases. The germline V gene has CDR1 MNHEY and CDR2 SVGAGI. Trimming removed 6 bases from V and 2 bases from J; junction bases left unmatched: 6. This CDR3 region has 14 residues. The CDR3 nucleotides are TGTGCCAGCAGCCTAGCGGGCCCTGCCTACGAGCAGTACTTC. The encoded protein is CASSLAGPAYEQYF.

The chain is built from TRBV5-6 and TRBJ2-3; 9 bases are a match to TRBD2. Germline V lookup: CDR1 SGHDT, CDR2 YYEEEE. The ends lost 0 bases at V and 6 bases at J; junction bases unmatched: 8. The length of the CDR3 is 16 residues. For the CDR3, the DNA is TGTGCCAGCAGCTTGGTCCGGACTAGCGTGCCGGATACGCAGTATTTT. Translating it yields CASSLVRTSVPDTQYF.

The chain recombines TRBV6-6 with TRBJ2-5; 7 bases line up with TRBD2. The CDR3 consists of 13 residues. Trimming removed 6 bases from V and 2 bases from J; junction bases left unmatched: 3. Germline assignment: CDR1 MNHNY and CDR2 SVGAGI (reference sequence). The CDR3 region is CASRLAAQETQYF. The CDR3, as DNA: TGTGCCAGCAGGCTAGCGGCTCAAGAGACCCAGTACTTC.

The CDR3, as DNA: TGTGCCAGTCGCCCCCCCCCGGACTATGGCTACACCTTC. Its translation: CASRPPPDYGYTF. This rearrangement joins TRBV19 to TRBJ1-2, with unresolved D. The CDR3 contains 13 residues. Germline values: CDR1 LNHDA, CDR2 SQIVND (reference sequence). V was trimmed by 8 bases and J by 3 bases, leaving 13 bases between them.

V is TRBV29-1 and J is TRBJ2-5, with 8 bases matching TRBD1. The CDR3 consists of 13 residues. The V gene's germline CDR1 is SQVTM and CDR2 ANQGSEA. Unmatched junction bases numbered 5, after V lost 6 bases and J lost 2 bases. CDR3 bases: TGCAGCGTGCACGGACAGGGACAAGAGACCCAGTACTTC. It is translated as CSVHGQGQETQYF.

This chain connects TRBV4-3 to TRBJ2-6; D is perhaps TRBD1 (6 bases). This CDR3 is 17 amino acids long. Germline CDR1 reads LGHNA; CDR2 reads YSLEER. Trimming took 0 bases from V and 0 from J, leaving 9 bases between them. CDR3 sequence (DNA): TGCGCCAGCAGCCAAGAGCAGGGGAGCTCTGGGGCCAACGTCCTGACTTTC. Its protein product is CASSQEQGSSGANVLTF.

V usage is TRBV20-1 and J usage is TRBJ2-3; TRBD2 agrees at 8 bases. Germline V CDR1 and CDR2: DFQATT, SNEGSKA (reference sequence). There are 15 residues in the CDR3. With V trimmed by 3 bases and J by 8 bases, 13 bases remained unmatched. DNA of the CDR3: TGCAGTGCTAGTCTGGCTAGCGGGCCCGCGGGTACGCAGTATTTT. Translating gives CSASLASGPAGTQYF.

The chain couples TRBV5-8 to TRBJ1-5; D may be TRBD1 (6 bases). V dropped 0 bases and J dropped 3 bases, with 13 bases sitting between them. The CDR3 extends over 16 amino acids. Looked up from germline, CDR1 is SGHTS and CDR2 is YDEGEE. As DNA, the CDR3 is TGTGCCAGCAGCTTGGCGTCAGGGGCTCACAATCAGCCCCAGCATTTT. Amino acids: CASSLASGAHNQPQHF.

In DNA, the CDR3 is TGTGCCTGGAGTGTACGGGGGGCCGCAAGCACAGATACGCAGTATTTT. Its translation is CAWSVRGAASTDTQYF. J is TRBJ2-3 and V is TRBV30; D is perhaps TRBD2 (7 bases). Trimming removed 0 bases from V and 0 bases from J, with 13 bases in between. The CDR3 loop spans 16 amino acids. CDR1 and CDR2 from the germline V gene are GTSNPN and SVGIG (reference sequence).

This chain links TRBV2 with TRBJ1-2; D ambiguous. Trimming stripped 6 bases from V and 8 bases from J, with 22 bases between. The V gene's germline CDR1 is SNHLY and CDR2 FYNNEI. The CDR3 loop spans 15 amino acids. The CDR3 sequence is CASREGSGPGGGYTF. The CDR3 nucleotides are TGTGCCAGCAGGGAGGGTTCGGGCCCAGGCGGGGGCTACACCTTC.

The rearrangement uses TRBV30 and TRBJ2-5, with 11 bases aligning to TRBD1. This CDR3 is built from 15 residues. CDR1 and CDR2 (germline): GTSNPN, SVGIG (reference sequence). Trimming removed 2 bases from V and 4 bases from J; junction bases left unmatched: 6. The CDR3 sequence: CAWSPGQGAAETQYF. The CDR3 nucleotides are TGTGCCTGGAGTCCCGGACAGGGGGCTGCAGAGACCCAGTACTTC.

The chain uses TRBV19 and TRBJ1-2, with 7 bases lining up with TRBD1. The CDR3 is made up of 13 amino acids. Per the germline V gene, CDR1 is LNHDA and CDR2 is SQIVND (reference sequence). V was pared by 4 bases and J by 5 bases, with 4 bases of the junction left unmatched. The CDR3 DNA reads TGTGCCAGTAGTACGACACAGGGGTATGGCTACACCTTC. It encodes CASSTTQGYGYTF.

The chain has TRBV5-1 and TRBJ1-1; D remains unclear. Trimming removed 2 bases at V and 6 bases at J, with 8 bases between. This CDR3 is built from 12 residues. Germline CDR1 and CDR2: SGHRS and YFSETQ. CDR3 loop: CASSFPGSEAFF. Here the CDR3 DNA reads TGCGCCAGCAGCTTTCCGGGGTCTGAAGCTTTCTTT.

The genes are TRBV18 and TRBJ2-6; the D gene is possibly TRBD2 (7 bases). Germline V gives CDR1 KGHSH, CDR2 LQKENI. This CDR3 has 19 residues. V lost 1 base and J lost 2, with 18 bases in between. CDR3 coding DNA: TGTGCCAGCTCACCACTCTCAGTGGGGGGGCTGGCTGGGGCCAACGTCCTGACTTTC. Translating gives CASSPLSVGGLAGANVLTF.

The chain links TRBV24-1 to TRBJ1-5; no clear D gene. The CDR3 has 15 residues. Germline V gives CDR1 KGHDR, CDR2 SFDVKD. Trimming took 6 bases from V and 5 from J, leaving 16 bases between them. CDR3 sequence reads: CATSTSREQHQPQHF. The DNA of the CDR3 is TGTGCCACCAGTACCTCCCGGGAGCAACATCAGCCCCAGCATTTT.

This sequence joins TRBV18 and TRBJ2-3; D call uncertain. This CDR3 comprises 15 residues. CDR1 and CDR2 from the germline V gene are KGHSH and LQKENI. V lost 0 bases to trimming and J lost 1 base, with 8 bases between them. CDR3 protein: CASSPPSRRTDTQYF. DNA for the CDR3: TGTGCCAGCTCACCACCGAGCCGTCGCACAGATACGCAGTATTTT.

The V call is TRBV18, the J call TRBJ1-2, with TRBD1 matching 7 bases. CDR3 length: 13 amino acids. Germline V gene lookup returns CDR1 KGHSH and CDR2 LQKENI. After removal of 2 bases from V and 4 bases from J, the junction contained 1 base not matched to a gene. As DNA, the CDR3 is TGTGCCAGCTCACCAGACAGGGTCTATGGCTACACCTTC. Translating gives CASSPDRVYGYTF.

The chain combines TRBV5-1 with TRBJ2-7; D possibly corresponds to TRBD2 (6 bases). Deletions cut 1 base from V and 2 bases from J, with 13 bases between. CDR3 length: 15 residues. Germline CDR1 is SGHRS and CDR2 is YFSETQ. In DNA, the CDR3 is TGCGCCAGCAGCTTGCCGCTAGCGTCACCCTACGAGCAGTACGTC. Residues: CASSLPLASPYEQYV.

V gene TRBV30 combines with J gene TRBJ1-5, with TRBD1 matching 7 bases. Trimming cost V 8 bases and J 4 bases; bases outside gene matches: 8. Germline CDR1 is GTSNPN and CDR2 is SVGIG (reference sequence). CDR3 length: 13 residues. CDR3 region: CALRAGGNQPQHF. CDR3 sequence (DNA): TGTGCCCTGCGGGCAGGGGGAAATCAGCCCCAGCATTTT.

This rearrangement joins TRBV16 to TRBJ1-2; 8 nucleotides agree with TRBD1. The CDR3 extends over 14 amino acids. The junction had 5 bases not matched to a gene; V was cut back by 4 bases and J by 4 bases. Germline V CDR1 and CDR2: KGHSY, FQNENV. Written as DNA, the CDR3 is TGTGCCAGCAGCCGGACAGGGTTCGGCTATGGCTACACCTTC. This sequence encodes CASSRTGFGYGYTF.

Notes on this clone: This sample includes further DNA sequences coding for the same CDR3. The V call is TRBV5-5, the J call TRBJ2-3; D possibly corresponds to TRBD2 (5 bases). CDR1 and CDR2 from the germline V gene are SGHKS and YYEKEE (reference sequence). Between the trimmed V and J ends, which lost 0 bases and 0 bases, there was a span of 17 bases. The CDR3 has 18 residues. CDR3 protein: CASSLVLAGAASTDTQYF. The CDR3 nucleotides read TGTGCCAGCAGCTTGGTGCTAGCAGGAGCCGCTAGCACAGATACGCAGTATTTT. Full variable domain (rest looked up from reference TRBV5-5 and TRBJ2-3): DAGVTQSPTHLIKTRGQQVTLRCSPISGHKSVSWYQQVLGQGPQFIFQYYEKEERGRGNFPDRFSARQFPNYSSELNVNALLLGDSALYLCASSLVLAGAASTDTQYFGPGTRLTVL.

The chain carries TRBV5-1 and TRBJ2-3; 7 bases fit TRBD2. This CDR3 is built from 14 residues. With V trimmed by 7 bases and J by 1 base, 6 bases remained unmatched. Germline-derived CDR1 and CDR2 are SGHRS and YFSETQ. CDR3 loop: CASWGGQGTDTQYF. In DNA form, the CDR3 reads TGCGCCAGCTGGGGGGGTCAGGGCACAGATACGCAGTATTTT.

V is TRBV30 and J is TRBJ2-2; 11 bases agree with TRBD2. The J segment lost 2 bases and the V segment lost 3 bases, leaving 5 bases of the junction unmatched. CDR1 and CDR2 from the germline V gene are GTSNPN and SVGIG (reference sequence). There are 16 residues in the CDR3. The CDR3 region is CAWRISGRANTGELFF. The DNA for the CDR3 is TGTGCCTGGAGGATTAGCGGGAGGGCCAACACCGGGGAGCTGTTTTTT. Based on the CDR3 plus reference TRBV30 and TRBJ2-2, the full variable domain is SQTIHQWPATLVQPVGSPLSLECTVEGTSNPNLYWYRQAAGRGLQLLFYSVGIGQISSEVPQNLSASRPQDRQFILSSKKLLLSDSGFYLCAWRISGRANTGELFFGEGSRLTVL.

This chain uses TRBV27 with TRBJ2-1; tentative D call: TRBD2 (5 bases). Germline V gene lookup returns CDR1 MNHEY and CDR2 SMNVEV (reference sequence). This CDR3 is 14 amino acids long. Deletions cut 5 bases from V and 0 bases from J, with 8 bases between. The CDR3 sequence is CASSRSGSYNEQFF. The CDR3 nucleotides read TGTGCCAGCAGTCGAAGCGGCTCCTACAATGAGCAGTTCTTC.